These 14 T cell receptor beta chains were all obtained from the same sample, sequenced in a study of blood T cells in healthy people across ages (dated by TCRdb to the mid-2010s). The library was prepared using 5' RACE. Instrument used: Illumina HiSeq 2500. A second PCR of about 7 to 12 cycles was run with a J-beta primer mix and a sample-barcoded 5' primer. TCRdb ran its own pipeline on the public reads, namely fastp trimming at Q25 and MiXCR clone calling, and kept in-frame beta chains. Every CDR3 protein is listed once, alongside the most common genes and DNA of its rows. The sample data list about 1.4 million distinct CDR3 sequences, and around 59% of these were observed just once. 5.5% to 8% of the sample lies in the top ten. The sample was blood. These receptors all come from a man between 18 and 29 years old in good health.

The chain is built from TRBV6-5 and TRBJ2-5, with 8 bases matching TRBD2. V gave up 2 bases and J gave up 1 base; unmatched junction bases: 3. The CDR3 extends over 15 amino acids. Germline loops: CDR1 MNHEY, CDR2 SVGAGI. CDR3 nucleotide sequence: TGTGCCAGCAGTTACGGCGGGGGGACCCAAGAGACCCAGTACTTC. It is translated as CASSYGGGTQETQYF.

This clonotype occurred a few times. V and J are TRBV29-1 and TRBJ2-7, with a tentative D call TRBD2 (6 bases). The V gene's germline CDR1 is SQVTM and CDR2 ANQGSEA. The CDR3 has 16 residues. Trimming shortened V by 7 bases and J by 0 bases, and 22 bases separated the two germline ends. CDR3 in amino acids: CSALGRDDKSSYEQYF. The CDR3 DNA sequence: TGCAGCGCCTTGGGGCGGGACGACAAGAGCTCCTACGAGCAGTACTTC.

This clonotype appeared a few times. The J gene is TRBJ2-7, the V gene TRBV6-5; D may be TRBD2 (5 bases). The CDR3 is 16 residues long. V was cut by 2 bases and J by 0 bases, with 14 bases left in between. Per germline, CDR1 MNHEY and CDR2 SVGAGI. In DNA, the CDR3 is TGTGCCAGCAGTTACCACAGCGGAATGAGCTCCTACGAGCAGTACTTC. This gives the protein CASSYHSGMSSYEQYF.

The rearrangement links TRBV15 to TRBJ2-5, with D unclear. Near its end, the DNA agrees better with TRBJ2-7, so the J call may be wrong. Germline assignment: CDR1 LNHNV and CDR2 YYDKDF (reference sequence). CDR3 length: 15 amino acids. CDR3 sequence (DNA): TGTGCCACCAGCAGAGATAAGTCAGTTTTATCCGAGCAGTACTTC. Amino acid sequence: CATSRDKSVLSEQYF.

The chain combines TRBV2 with TRBJ2-5; either TRBD1 or TRBD2 may fit D (5 bases each). V shed 8 bases and J shed 3 bases, with 10 bases lying between them. This CDR3 is 12 amino acids long. Germline V gene sequence: CDR1 SNHLY, CDR2 FYNNEI. CDR3 sequence (DNA): TGTGCCAGCGCCCGGGGCAAAGAGACCCAGTACTTC. Encoded protein: CASARGKETQYF. The full variable domain, with the rest looked up from reference TRBV2 and TRBJ2-5, is EPEVTQTPSHQVTQMGQEVILRCVPISNHLYFYWYRQILGQKVEFLVSFYNNEISEKSEIFDDQFSVERPDGSNFTLKIRSTKLEDSAMYFCASARGKETQYFGPGTRLLVL.

The chain links TRBV29-1 to TRBJ2-3; TRBD2 agrees at 8 bases. V was pared by 5 bases and J by 2 bases, with 9 bases of the junction left unmatched. Germline V lookup: CDR1 SQVTM, CDR2 ANQGSEA. This CDR3 is built from 15 residues. This chain's CDR3 is CSVLLAGGLTDTQYF. CDR3 in DNA: TGCAGCGTTCTTCTCGCGGGGGGTCTCACAGATACGCAGTATTTT.

As concerns this clonotype: An end of the junction differs from the germline gene, which may be a read error. The chain links TRBV10-3 to TRBJ1-5; D possibly corresponds to TRBD1 (5 bases). The V gene's germline CDR1 is ENHRY and CDR2 SYGVKD. The CDR3 is made up of 15 amino acids. CDR3 in DNA: TGTGCCATCAGCGAGTTTAGGAAGGGGTATCAGCCCCAGCATTTT. Its protein product is CAISEFRKGYQPQHF.

The chain uses TRBV6-5 and TRBJ2-3; 10 bases align to TRBD1. Per germline, CDR1 MNHEY and CDR2 SVGAGI. After removal of 7 bases from V and 2 bases from J, the junction contained 6 bases not matched to a gene. The CDR3 is 15 residues long. CDR3 protein: CASTSDRGHTDTQYF. Written as DNA, the CDR3 is TGTGCCAGCACCTCAGACAGGGGGCACACAGATACGCAGTATTTT.

A few counts support this clonotype. V and J are TRBV7-2 and TRBJ2-5; a weak D match, TRBD1 (5 bases). The CDR3 extends over 14 amino acids. Germline V gives CDR1 SGHTA, CDR2 FQGNSA. Trimming removed 3 bases from V and 3 bases from J, with 11 bases in between. The CDR3 protein is CASSFNRLKETQYF. As DNA, the CDR3 is TGTGCCAGCAGCTTCAACAGGCTCAAAGAGACCCAGTACTTC. Together with reference TRBV7-2 and TRBJ2-5, the CDR3 gives the full variable domain: GAGVSQSPSNKVTEKGKDVELRCDPISGHTALYWYRQSLGQGLEFLIYFQGNSAPDKSGLPSDRFSAERTGGSVSTLTIQRTQQEDSAVYLCASSFNRLKETQYFGPGTRLLVL.

The gene calls are TRBV29-1 and TRBJ2-7; 16 bases are a match to TRBD2. V was pared by 3 bases and J by 0 bases, with 5 bases of the junction left unmatched. This CDR3 is 17 amino acids long. CDR1 and CDR2 from the germline V gene are SQVTM and ANQGSEA. CDR3 residues: CSVEGGLAGGSSYEQYF. The CDR3 coding sequence is TGCAGCGTTGAGGGGGGACTAGCGGGAGGGTCCTCCTACGAGCAGTACTTC.

This chain links TRBV6-5 with TRBJ2-7; 10 nucleotides align to TRBD1. Germline V lookup: CDR1 MNHEY, CDR2 SVGAGI. The CDR3 covers 14 residues. V dropped 7 bases and J dropped 7; count of bases not matched to a gene: 10. In DNA, the CDR3 is TGTGCCAGCACCCTAGGACAGGGGGTTGGGGAGCAGTACTTC. It codes for CASTLGQGVGEQYF.

The chain employs TRBV7-9 and TRBJ2-7; 10 nucleotides align to TRBD1. Germline CDR1 SEHNR, CDR2 FQNEAQ (reference sequence). V was pared by 5 bases and J by 2 bases, with 6 bases of the junction left unmatched. The length of the CDR3 is 15 residues. CDR3 protein: CASSLRTGGAYEQYF. Written as DNA, the CDR3 is TGTGCCAGCAGCCTCCGGACAGGGGGAGCCTACGAGCAGTACTTC.

The rearrangement joins TRBV9 to TRBJ2-3; the D is unclear. Trimming pared 0 bases from V and 2 bases from J, leaving 13 bases between. The germline gives CDR1 SGDLS, CDR2 YYNGEE. This CDR3 contains 16 residues. The CDR3 DNA is TGTGCCAGCAGCGTAGGGCGCGGATTAAACACAGATACGCAGTATTTT. Its translation is CASSVGRGLNTDTQYF.

CDR3: CAWSCPPKAEAFF. CDR3 bases: TGTGCCTGGAGTTGTCCCCCGAAGGCTGAAGCTTTCTTT. V and J are TRBV30 and TRBJ1-1; D not certain. Trimming pared 2 bases from V and 6 bases from J, leaving 13 bases between. CDR1 is GTSNPN and CDR2 is SVGIG in the germline V gene (reference sequence). The CDR3 runs to 13 residues.